What follows are 13 T cell receptor beta chains derived from one specimen sequenced in a study of cytomegalovirus exposure and HLA in healthy donors. Profiled with immunoSEQ multiplex PCR; TCRdb holds only in-frame clones, not every one. The sample has around 200,000 clones; about 81% are singletons. The sample comprised PBMCs. Receptor source: a woman in her thirties in good health and CMV-seronegative.

The rearrangement joins TRBV6-5 to TRBJ2-2; a weak D match, TRBD2 (6 bases). The CDR3 length is 15 residues. V lost 10 bases and J 4 bases, leaving 19 bases between the germline ends. The V gene's germline CDR1 is MNHEY and CDR2 SVGAGI. The CDR3 DNA reads TGTGCCACAACATCCGGGGGTTTGGGCACCGGGGAGCTGTTTTTT. It yields the protein CATTSGGLGTGELFF.

A few counts support this clone. V is TRBV27 and J is TRBJ1-6; the match to TRBD1 covers 7 bases. CDR3 length equals 14 residues. V shed 6 bases, J shed 4 bases, and the junction held 3 bases outside the gene matches. Germline assignment: CDR1 MNHEY and CDR2 SMNVEV (reference sequence). The CDR3 region is CASRVGQYNSPLHF. CDR3 in DNA: TGTGCCAGCAGAGTGGGACAGTATAATTCACCCCTCCACTTT.

This clone was seen a handful of times. The genes are TRBV5-1 and TRBJ1-3; D uncertain. Trimming pared 0 bases from V and 0 bases from J, leaving 7 bases between. Germline V gene sequence: CDR1 SGHRS, CDR2 YFSETQ. This CDR3 region has 15 residues. This CDR3 is CASSLESFSGNTIYF. The CDR3 coding sequence is TGCGCCAGCAGCTTGGAAAGCTTCTCTGGAAACACCATATATTTT.

The genes are TRBV19 and TRBJ2-1; D is uncertain. Germline CDR1 reads LNHDA; CDR2 reads SQIVND (reference sequence). The CDR3 consists of 13 residues. Between the trimmed V and J ends, which lost 3 bases and 10 bases, there was a span of 13 bases. The CDR3 is CASSMYDSKEQFF. For the CDR3, the DNA is TGTGCCAGTAGTATGTACGACTCGAAGGAGCAGTTCTTC.

J is TRBJ2-7 and V is TRBV30; 11 bases are a match to TRBD1. V dropped 3 bases and J dropped 3; count of bases not matched to a gene: 1. In germline, CDR1 is GTSNPN, CDR2 SVGIG (reference sequence). The CDR3 runs to 13 residues. CDR3 amino acids: CAWSGTGGYEQYF. The CDR3 DNA reads TGTGCCTGGAGCGGGACAGGGGGCTACGAGCAGTACTTC.

This clone occurred once. The rearrangement links TRBV13 to TRBJ2-2; D is undetermined. With 1 base removed from V and 6 bases from J, the gap between germline ends came to 6 bases. This CDR3 is 13 amino acids long. CDR1 PRHDT and CDR2 FYEKMQ come from the germline V gene (reference sequence). CDR3 amino acids: CASSLDRAGELFF. The CDR3, as DNA: TGTGCCAGCAGCTTAGACCGGGCCGGGGAGCTGTTTTTT. The entire variable domain, with the rest obtained from reference TRBV13 and TRBJ2-2, is as follows: AAGVIQSPRHLIKEKRETATLKCYPIPRHDTVYWYQQGPGQDPQFLISFYEKMQSDKGSIPDRFSAQQFSDYHSELNMSSLELGDSALYFCASSLDRAGELFFGEGSRLTVL.

This chain uses TRBV29-1 with TRBJ2-7; 7 bases fit TRBD2. CDR1 and CDR2 (germline): SQVTM, ANQGSEA. The CDR3 contains 14 residues. The ends lost 8 bases at V and 1 base at J; junction bases unmatched: 11. In nucleotides, the CDR3 is TGCAGCCCGATAAGGAGCGGGGATTCCTACGAGCAGTACTTC. Translated, it gives CSPIRSGDSYEQYF.

This clone was detected a few times. This chain connects TRBV10-1 to TRBJ2-1; TRBD1 matches 7 bases. V was clipped by 5 bases and J by 6 bases; unmatched bases: 7. Germline V lookup: CDR1 WNHNN, CDR2 SYGVQD (reference sequence). The CDR3 runs 14 residues. The CDR3 here is CASSFGQAPNEQFF. Written as DNA, the CDR3 is TGCGCCAGCAGTTTTGGACAGGCCCCCAATGAGCAGTTCTTC.

V is TRBV18 and J is TRBJ2-3; D is possibly TRBD1 (5 bases). This CDR3 region has 15 residues. Germline V gene lookup returns CDR1 KGHSH and CDR2 LQKENI. The V and J ends lost 1 base and 2 bases respectively, with 10 bases between them. The CDR3 sequence is CASSPQGSPTDTQYF. CDR3 coding DNA: TGTGCCAGCTCACCACAGGGGTCCCCCACAGATACGCAGTATTTT. The whole variable domain, filled in from reference TRBV18 and TRBJ2-3, reads NAGVMQNPRHLVRRRGQEARLRCSPMKGHSHVYWYRQLPEEGLKFMVYLQKENIIDESGMPKERFSAEFPKEGPSILRIQQVVRGDSAAYFCASSPQGSPTDTQYFGPGTRLTVL.

This clone has a single count. CDR3: CASKLGSFGGIYEQYF. The CDR3 DNA reads as TGTGCCAGCAAATTGGGTTCCTTTGGGGGGATCTACGAGCAGTACTTC. J is TRBJ2-7 and V is TRBV28; possibly TRBD2 for D (6 bases). V lost 7 bases to trimming and J lost 3 bases, with 22 bases between them. Looked up from germline, CDR1 is MDHEN and CDR2 is SYDVKM. This CDR3 is built from 16 residues.

The genes are TRBV7-9 and TRBJ2-7; 8 bases align to TRBD1. Germline V gives CDR1 SEHNR, CDR2 FQNEAQ (reference sequence). The CDR3 covers 19 residues. Trimming at V came to 5 bases and at J to 0 bases, leaving 18 bases not matched to a gene. CDR3 loop: CASSTPSWQNRGASYEQYF. DNA of the CDR3: TGTGCCAGCAGCACCCCCTCCTGGCAGAACAGGGGGGCCTCCTACGAGCAGTACTTC.

The chain recombines TRBV19 with TRBJ1-2, with 9 bases aligning to TRBD1. CDR1 LNHDA and CDR2 SQIVND come from the germline V gene (reference sequence). J lost 4 bases, V lost 6 bases, and 6 bases had no gene match. There are 14 residues in the CDR3. CDR3 coding DNA: TGTGCCAGTAGCCTAACAGGGGGCAGCTATGGCTACACCTTC. Translating it yields CASSLTGGSYGYTF.

This clone was seen more than once but under ten times. This chain joins TRBV27 and TRBJ1-2; 8 positions agree with TRBD1. The V gene end was trimmed by 5 bases and the J gene end by 4 bases; junction bases not matched to a gene: 9. Germline lookup yields CDR1 MNHEY and CDR2 SMNVEV (reference sequence). This CDR3 comprises 15 residues. The CDR3 reads CASSPGGRVIYGYTF. The CDR3 DNA reads as TGTGCCAGCAGTCCAGGGGGCAGGGTGATCTATGGCTACACCTTC.